Given below is one TCR beta chain in context. The CDR3 is 17 residues long. Germline CDR1 reads SEHNR; CDR2 reads FQNEAQ (reference sequence). This specimen comes from a study of monozygotic twins with inflammatory bowel disease. TCRdb re-called the 5' RACE reads and gives one entry per CDR3 protein, without DNA. This repertoire includes approximately 200,000 distinct CDR3 sequences. This receptor was taken from a human donor with ulcerative colitis or Crohn's disease, or a healthy co-twin of an affected twin (not recorded which). This chain joins TRBV7-9 and TRBJ1-2; TCRdb calls TRBD1, which cannot be checked without DNA. The sequenced material came from blood. The CDR3 sequence is CASSLYDWTGVLQGYTF.